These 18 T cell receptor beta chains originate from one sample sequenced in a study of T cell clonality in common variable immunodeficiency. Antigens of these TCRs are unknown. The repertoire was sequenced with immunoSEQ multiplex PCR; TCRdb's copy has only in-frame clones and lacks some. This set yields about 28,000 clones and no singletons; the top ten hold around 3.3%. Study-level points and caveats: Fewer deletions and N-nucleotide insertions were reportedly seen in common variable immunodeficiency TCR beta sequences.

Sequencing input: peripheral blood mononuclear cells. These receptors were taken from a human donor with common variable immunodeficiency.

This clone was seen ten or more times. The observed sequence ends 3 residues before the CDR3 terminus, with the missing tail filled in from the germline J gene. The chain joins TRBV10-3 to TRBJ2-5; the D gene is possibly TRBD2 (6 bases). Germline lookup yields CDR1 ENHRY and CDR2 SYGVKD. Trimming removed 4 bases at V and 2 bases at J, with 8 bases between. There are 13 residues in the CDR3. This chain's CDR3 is CAISGDLQETQYF. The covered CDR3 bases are TGTGCCATCAGTGGGGACTTGCAAGAGACC.

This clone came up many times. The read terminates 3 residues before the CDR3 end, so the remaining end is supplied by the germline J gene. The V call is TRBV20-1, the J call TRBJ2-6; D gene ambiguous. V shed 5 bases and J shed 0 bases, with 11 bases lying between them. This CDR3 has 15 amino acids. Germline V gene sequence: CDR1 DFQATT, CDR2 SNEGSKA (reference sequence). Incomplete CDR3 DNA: TGCAGTGCTGACGGAACAGCCTCTGGGGCCAACGTC. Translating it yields CSADGTASGANV. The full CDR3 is CSADGTASGANVLTF.

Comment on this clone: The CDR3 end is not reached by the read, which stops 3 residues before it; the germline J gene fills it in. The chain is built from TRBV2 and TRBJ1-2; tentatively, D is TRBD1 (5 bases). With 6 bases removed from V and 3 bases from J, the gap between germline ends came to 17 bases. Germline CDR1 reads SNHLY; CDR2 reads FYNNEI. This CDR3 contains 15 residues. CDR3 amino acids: CASRARGRDDYGYTF. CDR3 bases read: TGTGCCAGCAGAGCAAGGGGCCGGGATGACTATGGC.

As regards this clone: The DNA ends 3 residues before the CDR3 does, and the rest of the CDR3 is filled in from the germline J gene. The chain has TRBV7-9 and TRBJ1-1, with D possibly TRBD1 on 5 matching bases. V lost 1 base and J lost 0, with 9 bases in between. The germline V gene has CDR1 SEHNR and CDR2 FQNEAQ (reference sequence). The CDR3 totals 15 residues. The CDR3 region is CASSLDRTMNTEAFF. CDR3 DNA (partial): TGTGCCAGCAGCTTAGACAGGACCATGAACACTGAA.

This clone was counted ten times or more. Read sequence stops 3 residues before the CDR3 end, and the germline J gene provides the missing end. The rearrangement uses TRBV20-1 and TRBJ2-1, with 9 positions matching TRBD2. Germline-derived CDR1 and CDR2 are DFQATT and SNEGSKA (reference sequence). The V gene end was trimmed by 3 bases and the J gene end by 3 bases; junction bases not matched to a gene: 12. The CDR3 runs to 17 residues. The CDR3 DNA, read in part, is TGCAGTGCTAGGCATACTAGCGGGCTCGTTGGCTACAATGAG. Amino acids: CSARHTSGLVGYNE. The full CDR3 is CSARHTSGLVGYNEQFF.

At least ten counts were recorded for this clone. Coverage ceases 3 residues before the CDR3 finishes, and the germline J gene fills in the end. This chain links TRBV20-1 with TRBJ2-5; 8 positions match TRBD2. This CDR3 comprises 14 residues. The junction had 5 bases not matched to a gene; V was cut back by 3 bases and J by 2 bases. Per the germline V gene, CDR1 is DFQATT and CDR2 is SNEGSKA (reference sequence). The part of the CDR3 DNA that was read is TGCAGTGCTAGGGTAGCGGGAACGCAAGAGACC. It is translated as CSARVAGTQET. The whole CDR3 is CSARVAGTQETQYF.

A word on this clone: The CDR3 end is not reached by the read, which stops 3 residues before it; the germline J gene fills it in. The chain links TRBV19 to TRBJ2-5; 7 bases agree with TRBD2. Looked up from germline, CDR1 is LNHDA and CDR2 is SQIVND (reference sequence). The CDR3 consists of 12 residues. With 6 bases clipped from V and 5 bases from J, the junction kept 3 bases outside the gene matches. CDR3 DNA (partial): TGTGCCAGTAGCCAGGGAGGGGAGACC. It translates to CASSQGGET. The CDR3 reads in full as CASSQGGETQYF. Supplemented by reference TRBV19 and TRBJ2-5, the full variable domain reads DGGITQSPKYLFRKEGQNVTLSCEQNLNHDAMYWYRQDPGQGLRLIYYSQIVNDFQKGDIAEGYSVSREKKESFPLTVTSAQKNPTAFYLCASSQGGETQYFGPGTRLLVL.

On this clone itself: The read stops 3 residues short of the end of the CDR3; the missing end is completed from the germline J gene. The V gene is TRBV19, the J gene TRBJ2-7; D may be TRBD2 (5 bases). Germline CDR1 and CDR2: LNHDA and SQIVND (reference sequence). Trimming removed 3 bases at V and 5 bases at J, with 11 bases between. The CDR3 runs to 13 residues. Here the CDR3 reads CASSMRASNEQYF. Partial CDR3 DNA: TGTGCCAGTAGTATGAGGGCATCCAACGAG.

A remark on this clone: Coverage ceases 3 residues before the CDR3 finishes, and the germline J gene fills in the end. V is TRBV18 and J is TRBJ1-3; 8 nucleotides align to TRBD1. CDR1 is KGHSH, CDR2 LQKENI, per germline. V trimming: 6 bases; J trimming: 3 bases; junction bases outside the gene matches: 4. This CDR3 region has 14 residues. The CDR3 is CASSLDRGGNTIYF. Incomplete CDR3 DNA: TGTGCCAGCTCCCTTGACAGGGGTGGAAACACC.

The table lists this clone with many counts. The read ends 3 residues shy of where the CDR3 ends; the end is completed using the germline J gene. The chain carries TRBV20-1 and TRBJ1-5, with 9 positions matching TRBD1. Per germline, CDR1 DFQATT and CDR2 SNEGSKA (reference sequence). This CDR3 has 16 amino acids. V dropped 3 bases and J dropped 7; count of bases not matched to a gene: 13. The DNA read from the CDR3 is TGCAGTGCTAGTCTCCTATCGGACAGGGGAGACCAGCCC. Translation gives CSASLLSDRGDQP. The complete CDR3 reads CSASLLSDRGDQPQHF.

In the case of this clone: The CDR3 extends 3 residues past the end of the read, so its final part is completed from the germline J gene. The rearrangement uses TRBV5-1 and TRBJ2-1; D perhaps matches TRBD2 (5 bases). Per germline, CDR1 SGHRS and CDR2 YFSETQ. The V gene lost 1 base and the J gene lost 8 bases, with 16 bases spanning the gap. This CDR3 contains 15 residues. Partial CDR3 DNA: TGCGCCAGCAGCTTGCTAGCTTTAAAGGAGGATGAG. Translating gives CASSLLALKEDE. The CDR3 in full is CASSLLALKEDEQFF.

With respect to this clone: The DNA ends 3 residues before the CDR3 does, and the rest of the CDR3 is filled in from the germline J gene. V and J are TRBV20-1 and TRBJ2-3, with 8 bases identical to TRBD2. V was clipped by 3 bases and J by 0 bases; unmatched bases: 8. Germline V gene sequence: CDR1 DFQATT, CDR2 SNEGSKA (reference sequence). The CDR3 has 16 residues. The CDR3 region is CSASKGLAASTDTQYF. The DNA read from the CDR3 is TGCAGTGCTAGTAAAGGACTAGCAGCTAGCACAGATACG.

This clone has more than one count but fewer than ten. Here the CDR3 reads CASSPTGTGETEAFF. Incomplete CDR3 DNA: TGTGCCAGCTCACCAACCGGGACAGGGGAGACTGAA. The chain recombines TRBV18 with TRBJ1-1; 10 nucleotides line up with TRBD1. The CDR3 end falls 3 residues outside the read, so it is completed with the germline J gene. The length of the CDR3 is 15 residues. J lost 5 bases, V lost 2 bases, and 5 bases had no gene match. In germline, CDR1 is KGHSH, CDR2 LQKENI. Full variable domain (remainder filled in from reference TRBV18 and TRBJ1-1): NAGVMQNPRHLVRRRGQEARLRCSPMKGHSHVYWYRQLPEEGLKFMVYLQKENIIDESGMPKERFSAEFPKEGPSILRIQQVVRGDSAAYFCASSPTGTGETEAFFGQGTRLTVV.

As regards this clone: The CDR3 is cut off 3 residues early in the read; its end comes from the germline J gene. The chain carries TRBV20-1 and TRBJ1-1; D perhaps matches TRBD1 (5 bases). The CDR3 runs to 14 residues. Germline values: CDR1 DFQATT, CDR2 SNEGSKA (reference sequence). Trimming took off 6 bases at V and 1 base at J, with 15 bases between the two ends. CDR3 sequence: CSAIIADRNTEAFF. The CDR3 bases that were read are TGCAGTGCCATAATCGCCGACAGGAACACTGAA.

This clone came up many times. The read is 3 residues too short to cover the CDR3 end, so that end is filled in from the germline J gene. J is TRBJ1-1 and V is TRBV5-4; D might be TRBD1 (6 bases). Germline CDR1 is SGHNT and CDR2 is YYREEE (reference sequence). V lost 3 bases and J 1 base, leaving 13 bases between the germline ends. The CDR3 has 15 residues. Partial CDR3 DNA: TGTGCCAGCAGCTCCCTGGGGGGGCGGAACACTGAA. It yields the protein CASSSLGGRNTE. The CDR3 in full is CASSSLGGRNTEAFF.

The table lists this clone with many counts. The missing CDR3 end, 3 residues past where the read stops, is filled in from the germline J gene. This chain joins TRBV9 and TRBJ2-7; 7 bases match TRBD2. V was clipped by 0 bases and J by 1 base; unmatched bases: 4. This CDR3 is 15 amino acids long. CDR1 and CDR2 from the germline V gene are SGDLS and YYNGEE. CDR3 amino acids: CASSVGASGSYEQYF. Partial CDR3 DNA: TGTGCCAGCAGCGTAGGGGCTAGCGGATCCTACGAG.

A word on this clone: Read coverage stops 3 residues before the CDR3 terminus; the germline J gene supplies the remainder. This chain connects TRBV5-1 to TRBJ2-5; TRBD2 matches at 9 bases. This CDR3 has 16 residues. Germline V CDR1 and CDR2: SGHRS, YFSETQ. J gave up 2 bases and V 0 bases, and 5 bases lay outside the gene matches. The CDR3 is CASSLASTSGQETQYF. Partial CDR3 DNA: TGCGCCAGCAGCTTGGCGTCGACTAGCGGACAAGAGACC.

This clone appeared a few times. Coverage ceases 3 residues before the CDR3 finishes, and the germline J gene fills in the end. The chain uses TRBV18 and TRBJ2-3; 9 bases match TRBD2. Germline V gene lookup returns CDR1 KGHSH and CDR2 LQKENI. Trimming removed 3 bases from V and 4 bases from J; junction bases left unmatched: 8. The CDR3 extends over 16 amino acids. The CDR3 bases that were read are TGTGCCAGCTCACCTATAGCGGGAGTAACGCCAGATACG. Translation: CASSPIAGVTPDT. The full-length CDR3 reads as CASSPIAGVTPDTQYF.